These T cell receptor beta chains were read from a single sample in a study of cytomegalovirus exposure and HLA in healthy donors. Generated by immunoSEQ multiplex PCR, the TCRdb table keeps only in-frame clones and is missing some. The table includes approximately 100,000 clones, around 77% detected once. The sequenced sample consisted of PBMCs. These receptors were taken from a middle-aged man in good health and CMV-seropositive. Both conserved end residues are part of each CDR3. The D gene is left open where the match is weak.

>15|TRBD1|TRBV10-3
CAIRDIGTAEDEQYF
>13|.|TRBV28
CASSTPGDPEAFF
>12|.|TRBV7-2
CASSLVVDTQYF
>16|.|TRBV7-2
CASSPQQVSYNSPLHF
>15|.|TRBV7-2
CASSLETGAFYEQYF
>15|.|TRBV2
CASRLGHLSGNTIYF
>14|.|TRBV2
CASSGPPFQEKLFF
>15|.|TRBV5-1
CASSTQGSYNSPLHF
>17|TRBD2|TRBV7-9
CASSSQGSGGVSGELFF
>14|.|TRBV9
CASSARTASPEQYF
>14|.|TRBV18
CASSPRTGHGELFF
>15|TRBD2|TRBV10-2
CASSESSGAQETQYF
>15|TRBD1|TRBV7-9
CASSPRQGGNTEAFF
>14|.|TRBV7-7
CASSPLRDTDTQYF
>14|.|TRBV27
CASSLSAADQPQHF
>17|TRBD1|TRBV7-9
CASNPPVGQGVTDTQYF
>19|.|TRBV7-8
CASSLALGFEGYSNQPQHF
>16|TRBD2|TRBV7-3
CASRLLAGVNTGELFF
>14|.|TRBV5-1
CASSFAVADTEAFF
>17|.|TRBV4-1
CASSQVPEAISYNEQFF
>15|TRBD1|TRBV7-8
CASRLIATGNSPLHF
>17|.|TRBV14
CASSQGGTTSPYYEQYF
>11|.|TRBV20-1
CSARENTEAFF
>14|.|TRBV2
CASRGGEGNQPQHF
>16|TRBD2|TRBV7-9
CASSLIAGGLTDTQYF
>19|.|TRBV28
CASSSQAIEGGASRDEQFF
>18|TRBD2|TRBV4-1
CASSQVPGLAGGAGELFF
>14|TRBD1|TRBV10-3
CAIRGTGGGYGYTF
>15|.|TRBV6-6
CASSTEGGGNQPQHF
>14|TRBD1|TRBV27
CASSSGTGFQPQHF
>15|TRBD2|TRBV18
CASSPPSGGTDTQYF
>15|.|TRBV7-8
CASSLEAATYNEQFF
>16|.|TRBV6-5
CASSFTGNSGANVLTF
>15|.|TRBV2
CASSETGNPNTEAFF
>16|TRBD2|TRBV6-5
CASSYSRTSGYNEQFF
>15|.|TRBV4-1
CASSPRGSQTGELFF
>15|TRBD1|TRBV7-7
CASSLRTGTDNEQFF
>19|TRBD1|TRBV27
CASRNNRGTRLLYNSPLHF
>17|.|TRBV18
CASSPRGEEANTGELFF
>12|TRBD2|TRBV5-8
CASPGGAYEQYF
>14|.|TRBV27
CASSTGMANSPLHF
>15|.|TRBV9
CASSPTRTGITEAFF
>14|TRBD1|TRBV13
CASSKGAPSYEQYF
>13|.|TRBV7-6
CASSFSSYNEQFF
>13|.|TRBV28
CASSQQGFSGYTF
>15|TRBD1|TRBV9
CASSSGQGVNYGYTF
>18|TRBD1|TRBV25-1
CASSAISPGQGLTGELFF
>11|.|TRBV28
CASSDGDTQYF
>12|TRBD1|TRBV2
CASSETTGLEYF
>16|.|TRBV9
CASSPQARAPNYGYTF
>14|TRBD1|TRBV28
CASSLTGNLRGYTF
>13|TRBD1|TRBV29-1
CSVGDRGLDEQFF
>14|TRBD1|TRBV5-1
CASSLGTGQETQYF
>16|TRBD2|TRBV18
CASSLLAGGRFHEQFF
>14|.|TRBV7-9
CASSLGGGGTEAFF